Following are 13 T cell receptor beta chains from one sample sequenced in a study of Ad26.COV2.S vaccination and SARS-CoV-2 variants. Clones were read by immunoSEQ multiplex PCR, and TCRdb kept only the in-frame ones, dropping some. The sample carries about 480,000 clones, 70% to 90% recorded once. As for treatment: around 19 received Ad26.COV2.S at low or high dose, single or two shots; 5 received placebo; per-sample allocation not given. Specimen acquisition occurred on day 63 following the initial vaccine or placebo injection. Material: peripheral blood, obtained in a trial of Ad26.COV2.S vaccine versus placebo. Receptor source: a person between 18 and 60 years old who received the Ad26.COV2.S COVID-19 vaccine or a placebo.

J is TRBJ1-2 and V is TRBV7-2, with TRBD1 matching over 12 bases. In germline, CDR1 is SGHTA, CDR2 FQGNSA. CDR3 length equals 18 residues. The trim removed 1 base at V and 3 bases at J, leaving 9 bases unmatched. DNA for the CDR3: TGTGCCAGCAGCTTAGAGCCCGGGACAGGGGGCCGAGACTATGGCTACACCTTC. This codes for CASSLEPGTGGRDYGYTF. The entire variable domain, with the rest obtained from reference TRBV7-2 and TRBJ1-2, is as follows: GAGVSQSPSNKVTEKGKDVELRCDPISGHTALYWYRQSLGQGLEFLIYFQGNSAPDKSGLPSDRFSAERTGGSVSTLTIQRTQQEDSAVYLCASSLEPGTGGRDYGYTFGSGTRLTVV.

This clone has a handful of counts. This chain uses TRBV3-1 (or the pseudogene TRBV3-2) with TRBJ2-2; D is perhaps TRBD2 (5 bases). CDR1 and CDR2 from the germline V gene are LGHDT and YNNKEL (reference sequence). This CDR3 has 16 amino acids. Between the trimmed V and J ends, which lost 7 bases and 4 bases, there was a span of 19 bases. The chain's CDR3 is CASTITAGSGTGELFF. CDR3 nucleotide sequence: TGTGCCAGCACCATCACCGCGGGTTCGGGCACCGGGGAGCTGTTTTTT.

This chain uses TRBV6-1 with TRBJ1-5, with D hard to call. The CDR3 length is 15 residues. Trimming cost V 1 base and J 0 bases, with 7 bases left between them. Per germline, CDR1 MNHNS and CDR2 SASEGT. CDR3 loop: CASSEGRLSNQPQHF. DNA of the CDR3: TGTGCCAGCAGTGAAGGCAGACTTAGCAATCAGCCCCAGCATTTT.

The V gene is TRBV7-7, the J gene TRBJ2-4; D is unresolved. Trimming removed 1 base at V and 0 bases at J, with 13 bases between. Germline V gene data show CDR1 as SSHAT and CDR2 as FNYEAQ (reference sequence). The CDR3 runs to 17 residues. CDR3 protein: CASSLVRLTLAKNIQYF. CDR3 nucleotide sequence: TGTGCCAGCAGCTTAGTTAGGCTAACTCTAGCCAAAAACATTCAGTACTTC. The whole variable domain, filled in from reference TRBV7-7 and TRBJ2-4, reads GAGVSQSPRYKVTKRGQDVTLRCDPISSHATLYWYQQALGQGPEFLTYFNYEAQPDKSGLPSDRFSAERPEGSISTLTIQRTEQRDSAMYRCASSLVRLTLAKNIQYFGAGTRLSVL.

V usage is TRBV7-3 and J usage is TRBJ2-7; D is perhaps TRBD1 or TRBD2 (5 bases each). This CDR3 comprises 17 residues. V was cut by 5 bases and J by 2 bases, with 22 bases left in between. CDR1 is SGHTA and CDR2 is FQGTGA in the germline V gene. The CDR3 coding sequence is TGTGCCAGCAGCACTCGACACCGGGACCCCTCAGCCTACGAGCAGTACTTC. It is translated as CASSTRHRDPSAYEQYF.

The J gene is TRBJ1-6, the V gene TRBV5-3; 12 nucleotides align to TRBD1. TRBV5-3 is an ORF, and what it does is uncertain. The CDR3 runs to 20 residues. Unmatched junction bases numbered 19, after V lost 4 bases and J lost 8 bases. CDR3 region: CARSGEESNRDRGLHSPLHF. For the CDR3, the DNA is TGTGCCAGAAGCGGCGAGGAATCCAACCGGGACAGGGGGCTTCATTCACCCCTCCACTTT.

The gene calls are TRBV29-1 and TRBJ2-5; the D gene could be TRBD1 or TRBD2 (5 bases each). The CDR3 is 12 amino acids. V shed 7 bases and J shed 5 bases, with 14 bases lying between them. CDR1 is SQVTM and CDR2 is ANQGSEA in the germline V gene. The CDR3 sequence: CSAGPGLETQYF. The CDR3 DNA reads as TGCAGCGCGGGACCAGGGTTGGAGACCCAGTACTTC.

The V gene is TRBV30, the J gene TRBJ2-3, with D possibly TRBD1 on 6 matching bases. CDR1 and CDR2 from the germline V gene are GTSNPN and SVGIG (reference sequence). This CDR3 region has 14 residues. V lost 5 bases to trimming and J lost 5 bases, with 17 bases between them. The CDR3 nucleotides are TGTGCCTGGGGGGACGGGACATACGGAGATACGCAGTATTTT. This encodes CAWGDGTYGDTQYF.

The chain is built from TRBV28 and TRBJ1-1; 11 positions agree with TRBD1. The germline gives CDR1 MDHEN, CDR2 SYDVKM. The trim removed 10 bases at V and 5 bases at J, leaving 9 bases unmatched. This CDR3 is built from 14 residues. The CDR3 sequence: CAILDRGRRTEAFF. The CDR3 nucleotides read TGTGCCATTTTGGACAGGGGGCGTCGGACTGAAGCTTTCTTT.

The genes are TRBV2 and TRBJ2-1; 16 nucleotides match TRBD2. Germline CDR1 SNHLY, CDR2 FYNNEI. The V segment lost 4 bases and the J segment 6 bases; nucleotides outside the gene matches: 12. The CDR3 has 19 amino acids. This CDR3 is CASSGGGLAGGSYLNEQFF. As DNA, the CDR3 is TGTGCCAGCAGTGGGGGGGGACTAGCGGGAGGGTCCTACCTCAATGAGCAGTTCTTC.

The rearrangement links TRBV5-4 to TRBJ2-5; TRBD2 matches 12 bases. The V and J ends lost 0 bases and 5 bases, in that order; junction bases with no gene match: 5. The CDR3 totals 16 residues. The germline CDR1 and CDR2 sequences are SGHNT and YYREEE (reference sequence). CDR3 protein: CASSLGLAGVAETQYF. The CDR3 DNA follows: TGTGCCAGCAGCTTGGGACTAGCGGGAGTTGCGGAGACCCAGTACTTC.

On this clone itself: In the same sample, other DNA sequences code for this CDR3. The CDR3 bases are TGTGCCAGCAGTTTATCAGGAGGGGGAACTGAAGCTTTCTTT. This encodes CASSLSGGGTEAFF. The chain links TRBV28 to TRBJ1-1; D is possibly TRBD1 (6 bases). The germline V gene encodes CDR1 MDHEN and CDR2 SYDVKM. The CDR3 runs to 14 residues. Trimming removed 1 base at V and 5 bases at J, with 11 bases between.

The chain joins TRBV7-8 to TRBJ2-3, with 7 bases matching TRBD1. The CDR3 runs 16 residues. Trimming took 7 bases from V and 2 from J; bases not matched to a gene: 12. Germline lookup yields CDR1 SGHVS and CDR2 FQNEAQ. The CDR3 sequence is CASNLGGGGHTDTQYF. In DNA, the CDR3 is TGTGCCAGCAACCTAGGGGGCGGAGGACACACAGATACGCAGTATTTT.